Given below is one T cell receptor (beta chain) in context. Its cognate antigen is unknown. Clones were sequenced by immunoSEQ multiplex PCR, and TCRdb holds only the in-frame ones, with some missing. The data show 92,000 or so clones, roughly nine tenths seen once. This specimen belongs to a study of T cell responses to AZD1222 COVID-19 vaccine. The study's findings and limits: At baseline, just five to seven AZD1222 recipients tested seropositive.

The sample was peripheral blood, taken on day 0 of AZD1222 vaccination. The sequence was obtained from an adult in good health.

Here the CDR3 reads CASSSLRGQPRETQYF. In DNA, the CDR3 is TGTGCCAGCAGTTCGCTCCGCGGGCAGCCTCGAGAGACCCAGTACTTC. The chain has TRBV28 and TRBJ2-5; D might be TRBD2 (5 bases). CDR1 is MDHEN and CDR2 is SYDVKM in the germline V gene. This CDR3 spans 16 amino acids. The V end lost 4 bases, the J end lost 4 bases, and 19 bases lay between the germline ends.